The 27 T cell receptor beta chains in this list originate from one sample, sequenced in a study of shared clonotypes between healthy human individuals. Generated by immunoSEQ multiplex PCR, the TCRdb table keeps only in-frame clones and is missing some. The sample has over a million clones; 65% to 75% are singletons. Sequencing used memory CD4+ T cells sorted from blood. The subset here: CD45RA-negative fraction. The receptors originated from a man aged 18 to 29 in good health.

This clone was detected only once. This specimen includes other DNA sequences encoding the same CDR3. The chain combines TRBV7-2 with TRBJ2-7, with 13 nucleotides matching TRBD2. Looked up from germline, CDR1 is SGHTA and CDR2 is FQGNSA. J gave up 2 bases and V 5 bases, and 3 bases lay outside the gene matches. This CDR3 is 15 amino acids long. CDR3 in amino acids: CASSLGLAGAYEQYF. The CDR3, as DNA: TGTGCCAGCAGCCTCGGACTAGCGGGAGCCTACGAGCAGTACTTC.

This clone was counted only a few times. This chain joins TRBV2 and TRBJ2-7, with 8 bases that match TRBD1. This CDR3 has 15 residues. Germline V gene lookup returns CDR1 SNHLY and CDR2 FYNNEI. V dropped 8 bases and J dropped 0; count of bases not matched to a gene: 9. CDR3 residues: CASQLGQASSYEQYF. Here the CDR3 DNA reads TGTGCCAGCCAACTGGGACAGGCTAGCTCCTACGAGCAGTACTTC.

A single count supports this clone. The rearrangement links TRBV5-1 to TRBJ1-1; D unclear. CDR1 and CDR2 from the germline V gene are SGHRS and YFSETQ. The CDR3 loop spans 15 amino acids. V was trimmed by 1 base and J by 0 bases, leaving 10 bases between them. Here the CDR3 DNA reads TGCGCCAGCAGCTTGAGTCCGGCGGTGAACACTGAAGCTTTCTTT. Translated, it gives CASSLSPAVNTEAFF.

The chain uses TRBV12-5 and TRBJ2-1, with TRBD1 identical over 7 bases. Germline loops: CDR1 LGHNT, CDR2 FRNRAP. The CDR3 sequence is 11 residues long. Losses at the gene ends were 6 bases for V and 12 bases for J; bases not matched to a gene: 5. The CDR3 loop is CASGSRDRQFF. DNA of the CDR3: TGTGCTAGTGGCAGCCGGGACAGGCAGTTCTTC.

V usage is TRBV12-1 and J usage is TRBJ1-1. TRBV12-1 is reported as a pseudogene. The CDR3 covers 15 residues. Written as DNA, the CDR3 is TGTGCCAGCAGCTCCCATAGGAGGGGCAACACTGAAGCTTTCTTT. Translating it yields CASSSHRRGNTEAFF.

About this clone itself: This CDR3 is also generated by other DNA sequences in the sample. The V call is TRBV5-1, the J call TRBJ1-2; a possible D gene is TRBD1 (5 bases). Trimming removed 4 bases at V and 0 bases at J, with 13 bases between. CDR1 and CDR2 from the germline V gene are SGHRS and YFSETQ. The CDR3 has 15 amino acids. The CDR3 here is CASSPSGDPNYGYTF. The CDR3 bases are TGCGCCAGCAGCCCTTCTGGGGACCCTAACTATGGCTACACCTTC.

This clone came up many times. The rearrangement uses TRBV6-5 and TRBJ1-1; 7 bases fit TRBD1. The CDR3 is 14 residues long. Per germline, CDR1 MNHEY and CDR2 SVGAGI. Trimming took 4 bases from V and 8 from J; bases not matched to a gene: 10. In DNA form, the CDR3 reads TGTGCCAGCAGTTCCACTACAGGGGTCCAGGAAGCTTTCTTT. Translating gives CASSSTTGVQEAFF.

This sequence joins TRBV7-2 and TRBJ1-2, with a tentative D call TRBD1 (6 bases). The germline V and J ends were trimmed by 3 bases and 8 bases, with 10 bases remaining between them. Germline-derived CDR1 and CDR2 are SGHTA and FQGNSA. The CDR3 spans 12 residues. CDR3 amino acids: CASSFTGSGYTF. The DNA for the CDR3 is TGTGCCAGCAGCTTTACAGGGTCGGGCTACACCTTC.

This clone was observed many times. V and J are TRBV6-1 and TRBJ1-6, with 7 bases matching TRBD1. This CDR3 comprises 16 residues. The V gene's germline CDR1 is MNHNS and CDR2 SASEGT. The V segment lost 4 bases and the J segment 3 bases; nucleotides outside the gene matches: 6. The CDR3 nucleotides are TGTGCCAGCAGTGCCGGGACAGCTGTCTATAATTCACCCCTCCACTTT. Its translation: CASSAGTAVYNSPLHF.

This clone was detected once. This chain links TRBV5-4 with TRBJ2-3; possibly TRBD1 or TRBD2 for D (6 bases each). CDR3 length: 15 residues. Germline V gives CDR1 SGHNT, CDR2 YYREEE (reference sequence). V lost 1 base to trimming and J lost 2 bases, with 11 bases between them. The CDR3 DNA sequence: TGTGCCAGCAGCTTGAATCCGGGGGCCACAGATACGCAGTATTTT. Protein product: CASSLNPGATDTQYF.

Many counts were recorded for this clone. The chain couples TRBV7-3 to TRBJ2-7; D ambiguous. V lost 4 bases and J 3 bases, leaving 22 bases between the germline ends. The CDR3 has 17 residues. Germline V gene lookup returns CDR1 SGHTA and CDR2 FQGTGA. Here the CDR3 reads CASSSRLRSPTYYEQYF. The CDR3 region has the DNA TGTGCCAGCAGCTCCAGACTCCGAAGCCCGACCTACTACGAGCAGTACTTC. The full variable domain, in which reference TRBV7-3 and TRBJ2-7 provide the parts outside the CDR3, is GAGVSQTPSNKVTEKGKYVELRCDPISGHTALYWYRQSLGQGPEFLIYFQGTGAADDSGLPNDRFFAVRPEGSVSTLKIQRTERGDSAVYLCASSSRLRSPTYYEQYFGPGTRLTVT.

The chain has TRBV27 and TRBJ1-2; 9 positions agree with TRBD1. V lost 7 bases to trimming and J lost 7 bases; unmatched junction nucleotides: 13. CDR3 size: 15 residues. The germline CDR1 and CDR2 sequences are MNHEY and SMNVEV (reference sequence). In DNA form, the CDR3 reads TGTGCCAGCACTTATACCGGGACAGGGAGTTCTGGCTACACCTTC. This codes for CASTYTGTGSSGYTF.

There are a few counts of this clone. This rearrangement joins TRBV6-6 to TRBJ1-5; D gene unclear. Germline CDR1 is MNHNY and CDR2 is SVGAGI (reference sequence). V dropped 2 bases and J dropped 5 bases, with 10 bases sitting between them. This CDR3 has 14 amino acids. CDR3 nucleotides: TGTGCCAGCAGTTACCCAAGGAAGGATCAGCCCCAGCATTTT. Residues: CASSYPRKDQPQHF.

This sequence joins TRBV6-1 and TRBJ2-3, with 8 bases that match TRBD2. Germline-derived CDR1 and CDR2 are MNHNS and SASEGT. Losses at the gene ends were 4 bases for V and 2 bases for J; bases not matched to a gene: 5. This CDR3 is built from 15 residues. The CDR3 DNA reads TGTGCCAGCAGTGTTTATAGCGGGGTCACAGATACGCAGTATTTT. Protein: CASSVYSGVTDTQYF.

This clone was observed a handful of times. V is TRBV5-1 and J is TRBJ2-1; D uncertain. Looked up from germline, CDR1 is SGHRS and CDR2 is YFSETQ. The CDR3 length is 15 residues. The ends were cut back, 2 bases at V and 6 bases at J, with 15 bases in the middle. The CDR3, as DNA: TGCGCCAGCAGCTTATCTGACTCTAGAGCCAATGAGCAGTTCTTC. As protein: CASSLSDSRANEQFF.

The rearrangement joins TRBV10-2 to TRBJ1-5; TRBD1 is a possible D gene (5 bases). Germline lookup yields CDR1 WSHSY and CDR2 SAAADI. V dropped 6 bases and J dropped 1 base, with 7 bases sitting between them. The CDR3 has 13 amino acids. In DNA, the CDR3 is TGCGCCAGCAGGGACACCAGCAATCAGCCCCAGCATTTT. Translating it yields CASRDTSNQPQHF.

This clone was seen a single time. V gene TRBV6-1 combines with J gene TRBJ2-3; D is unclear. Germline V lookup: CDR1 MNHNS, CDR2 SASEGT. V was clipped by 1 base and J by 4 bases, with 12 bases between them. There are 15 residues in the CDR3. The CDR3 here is CASSEGPLMPDTQYF. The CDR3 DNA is TGTGCCAGCAGTGAAGGTCCCCTGATGCCAGATACGCAGTATTTT.

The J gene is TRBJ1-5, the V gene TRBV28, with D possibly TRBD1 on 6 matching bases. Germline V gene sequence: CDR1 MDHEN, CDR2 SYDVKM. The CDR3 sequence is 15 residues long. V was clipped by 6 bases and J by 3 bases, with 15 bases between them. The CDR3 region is CASSNPGTHNQPQHF. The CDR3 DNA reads TGTGCCAGCAGCAACCCCGGGACACACAATCAGCCCCAGCATTTT. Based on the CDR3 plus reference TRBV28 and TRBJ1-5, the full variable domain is DVKVTQSSRYLVKRTGEKVFLECVQDMDHENMFWYRQDPGLGLRLIYFSYDVKMKEKGDIPEGYSVSREKKERFSLILESASTNQTSMYLCASSNPGTHNQPQHFGDGTRLSIL.

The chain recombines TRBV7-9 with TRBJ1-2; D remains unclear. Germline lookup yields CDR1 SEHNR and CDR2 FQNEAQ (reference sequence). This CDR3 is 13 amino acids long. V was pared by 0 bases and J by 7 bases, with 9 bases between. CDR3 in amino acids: CASSLAGSVGYTF. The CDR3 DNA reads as TGTGCCAGCAGCTTAGCAGGGTCTGTTGGCTACACCTTC. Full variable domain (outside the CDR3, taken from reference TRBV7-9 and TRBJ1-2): DTGVSQNPRHKITKRGQNVTFRCDPISEHNRLYWYRQTLGQGPEFLTYFQNEAQLEKSRLLSDRFSAERPKGSFSTLEIQRTEQGDSAMYLCASSLAGSVGYTFGSGTRLTVV.

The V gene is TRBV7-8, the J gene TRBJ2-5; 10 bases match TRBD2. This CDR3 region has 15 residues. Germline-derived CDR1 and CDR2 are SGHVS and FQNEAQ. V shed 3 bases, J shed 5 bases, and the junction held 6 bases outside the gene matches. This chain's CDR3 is CASSFSGGASETQYF. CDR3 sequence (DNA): TGTGCCAGCAGCTTCAGCGGGGGGGCGAGTGAGACCCAGTACTTC.

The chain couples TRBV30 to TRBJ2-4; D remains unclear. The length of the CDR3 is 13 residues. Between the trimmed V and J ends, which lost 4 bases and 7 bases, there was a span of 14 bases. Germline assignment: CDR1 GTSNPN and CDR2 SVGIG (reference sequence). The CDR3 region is CAWKSEYRNIQYF. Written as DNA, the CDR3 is TGTGCCTGGAAATCGGAGTATCGGAACATTCAGTACTTC. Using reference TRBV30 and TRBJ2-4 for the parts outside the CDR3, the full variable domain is SQTIHQWPATLVQPVGSPLSLECTVEGTSNPNLYWYRQAAGRGLQLLFYSVGIGQISSEVPQNLSASRPQDRQFILSSKKLLLSDSGFYLCAWKSEYRNIQYFGAGTRLSVL.

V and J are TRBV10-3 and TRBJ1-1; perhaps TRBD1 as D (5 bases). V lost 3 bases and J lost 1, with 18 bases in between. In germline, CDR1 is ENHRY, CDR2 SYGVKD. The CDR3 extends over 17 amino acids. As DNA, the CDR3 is TGTGCCATCAGTGAAGACCTTAGTTGGGGCCGGAACACTGAAGCTTTCTTT. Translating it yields CAISEDLSWGRNTEAFF.

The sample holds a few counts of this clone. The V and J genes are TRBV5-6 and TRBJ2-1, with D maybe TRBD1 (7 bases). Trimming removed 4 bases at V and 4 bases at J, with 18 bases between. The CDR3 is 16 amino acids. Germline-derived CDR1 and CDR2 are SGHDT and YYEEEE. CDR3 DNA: TGTGCCAGCAGCCCGGTCGGGGGACAGATTTACAATGAGCAGTTCTTC. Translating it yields CASSPVGGQIYNEQFF.

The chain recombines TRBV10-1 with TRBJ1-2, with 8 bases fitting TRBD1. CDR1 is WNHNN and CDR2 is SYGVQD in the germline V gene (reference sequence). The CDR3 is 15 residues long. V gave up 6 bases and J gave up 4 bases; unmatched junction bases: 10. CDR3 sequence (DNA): TGCGCCAGCAGCTCCAAACAGGGGGACGGCTATGGCTACACCTTC. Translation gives CASSSKQGDGYGYTF.

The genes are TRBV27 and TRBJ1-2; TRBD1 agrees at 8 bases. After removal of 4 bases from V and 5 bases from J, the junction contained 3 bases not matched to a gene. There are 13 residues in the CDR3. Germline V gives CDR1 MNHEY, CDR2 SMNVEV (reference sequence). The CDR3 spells CASSSDREYGYTF. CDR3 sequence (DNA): TGTGCCAGCAGTTCGGACAGGGAGTATGGCTACACCTTC.

DNA of the CDR3: TGTGCCAGCAGCTTGGCTTTGGACACCATATATTTT. Its translation: CASSLALDTIYF. The genes are TRBV5-5 and TRBJ1-3, with D uncertain. V gave up 0 bases and J gave up 8 bases, with 6 bases separating them. CDR3 length: 12 amino acids. The germline gives CDR1 SGHKS, CDR2 YYEKEE (reference sequence).

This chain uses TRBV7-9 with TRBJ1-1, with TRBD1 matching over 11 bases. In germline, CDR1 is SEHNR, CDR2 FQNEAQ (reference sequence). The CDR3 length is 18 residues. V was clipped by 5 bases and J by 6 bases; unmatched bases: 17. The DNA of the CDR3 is TGTGCCAGCAGCAGCTTGATTGGCCCGGGACAGGGGGAGGCTGAAGCTTTCTTT. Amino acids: CASSSLIGPGQGEAEAFF.